This T cell receptor (beta chain) was obtained from a study of CD8+CD57+ T cells in acquired aplastic anemia. Study-level information: Some 10 million reads, on average, were obtained for CD4+ cells from healthy donors.

Genomic DNA provided the template from which TCR beta VDJ and CDR3 profiles were obtained. TCRdb reprocessed the reads via MiXCR and lists one record per CDR3 protein. This table holds around 400,000 distinct CDR3 sequences, just under 70% found once. This clonotype was found many times. Germline lookup yields CDR1 SGHRS and CDR2 YFSETQ. V shed 3 bases and J 8 bases; nucleotides not matched to a gene: 11. The CDR3 has 15 residues. Source material: sorted CD4+, CD8+, or CD8+CD57+ T cells (not recorded which) from PBMCs. The genes are TRBV5-1 and TRBJ2-1; TRBD1 aligns across 7 bases. The sequence was collected from a human donor in good health, serving as a control. The CDR3: CASSSRQGTTYEQFF. The DNA for the CDR3 is TGCGCCAGCAGCTCGCGACAGGGCACGACCTATGAGCAGTTCTTC.